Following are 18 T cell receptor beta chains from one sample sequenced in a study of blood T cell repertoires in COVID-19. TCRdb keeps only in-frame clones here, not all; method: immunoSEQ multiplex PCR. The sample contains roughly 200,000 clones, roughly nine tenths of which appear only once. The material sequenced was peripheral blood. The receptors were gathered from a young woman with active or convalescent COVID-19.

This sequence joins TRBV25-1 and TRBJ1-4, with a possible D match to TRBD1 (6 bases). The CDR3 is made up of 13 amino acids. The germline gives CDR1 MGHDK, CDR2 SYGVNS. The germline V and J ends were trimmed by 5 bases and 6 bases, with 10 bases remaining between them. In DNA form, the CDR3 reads TGTGCCAGCAGTTGGGGGGGCGATGAAAAACTGTTTTTT. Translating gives CASSWGGDEKLFF.

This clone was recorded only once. Written as DNA, the CDR3 is TGCGCCAGCAGCCCTACCCCAGGAAACACCATATATTTT. Translated: CASSPTPGNTIYF. This chain connects TRBV10-2 to TRBJ1-3; no clear D. With 6 bases removed from V and 4 bases from J, the gap between germline ends came to 10 bases. This CDR3 has 13 residues. The germline V gene has CDR1 WSHSY and CDR2 SAAADI.

CDR3 bases: TGTGCCAGCAGTGCCTCCAGGGGCCAAGAGACCCAGTACTTC. It encodes CASSASRGQETQYF. This rearrangement joins TRBV25-1 to TRBJ2-5; D is possibly TRBD1 (6 bases). From germline, CDR1 is MGHDK and CDR2 SYGVNS. The CDR3 covers 14 residues. Trimming pared 4 bases from V and 1 base from J, leaving 10 bases between.

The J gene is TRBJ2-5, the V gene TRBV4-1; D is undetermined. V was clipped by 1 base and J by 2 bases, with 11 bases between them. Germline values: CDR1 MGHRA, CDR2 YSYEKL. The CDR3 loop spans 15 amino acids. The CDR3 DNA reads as TGCGCCAGCAGCCAAGGCCCATCGGGTCAAGAGACCCAGTACTTC. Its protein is CASSQGPSGQETQYF.

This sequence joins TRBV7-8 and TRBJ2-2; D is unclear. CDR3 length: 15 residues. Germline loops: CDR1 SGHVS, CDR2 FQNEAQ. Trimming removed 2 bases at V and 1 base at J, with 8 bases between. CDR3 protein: CASSLFSVNTGELFF. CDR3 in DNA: TGTGCCAGCAGCTTATTTTCGGTGAACACCGGGGAGCTGTTTTTT.

CDR3 nucleotide sequence: TGTGCCAGCAGCTTGGGACAGGGTCACACAGATACGCAGTATTTT. This codes for CASSLGQGHTDTQYF. The V call is TRBV5-5, the J call TRBJ2-3; 7 bases align to TRBD1. Losses at the gene ends were 0 bases for V and 2 bases for J; bases not matched to a gene: 3. Germline V gene sequence: CDR1 SGHKS, CDR2 YYEKEE (reference sequence). The length of the CDR3 is 15 residues.

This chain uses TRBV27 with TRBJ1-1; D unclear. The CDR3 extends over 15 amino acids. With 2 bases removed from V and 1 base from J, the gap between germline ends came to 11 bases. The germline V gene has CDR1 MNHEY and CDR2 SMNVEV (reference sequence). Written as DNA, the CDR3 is TGTGCCAGCAGTTTAGTGAGACAACCGAACACTGAAGCTTTCTTT. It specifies CASSLVRQPNTEAFF.

The CDR3 region is CASSVVAVTEAFF. The CDR3, as DNA: TGTGCCAGCAGCGTAGTGGCGGTCACTGAAGCTTTCTTT. The V and J genes are TRBV9 and TRBJ1-1; D unresolved. There are 13 residues in the CDR3. The V end lost 0 bases, the J end lost 4 bases, and 7 bases lay between the germline ends. The germline V gene has CDR1 SGDLS and CDR2 YYNGEE.

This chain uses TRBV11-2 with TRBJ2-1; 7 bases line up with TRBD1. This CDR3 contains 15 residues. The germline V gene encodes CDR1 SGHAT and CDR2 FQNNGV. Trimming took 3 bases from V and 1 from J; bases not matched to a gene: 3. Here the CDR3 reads CASSFNRGSYNEQFF. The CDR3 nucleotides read TGTGCCAGCAGCTTTAACAGGGGATCCTACAATGAGCAGTTCTTC.

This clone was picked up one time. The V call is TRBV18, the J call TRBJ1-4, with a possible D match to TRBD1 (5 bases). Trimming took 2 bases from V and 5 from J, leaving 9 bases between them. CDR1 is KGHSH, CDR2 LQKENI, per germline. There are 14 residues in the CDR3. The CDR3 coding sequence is TGTGCCAGCTCACCAGAGACAGACAATGAAAAACTGTTTTTT. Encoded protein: CASSPETDNEKLFF.

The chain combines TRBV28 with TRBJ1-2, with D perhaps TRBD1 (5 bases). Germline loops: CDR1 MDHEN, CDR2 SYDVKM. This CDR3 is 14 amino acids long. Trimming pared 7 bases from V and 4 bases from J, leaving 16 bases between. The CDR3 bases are TGTGCCAGCACGGAGGGGACGGTCGGCTATGGCTACACCTTC. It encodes CASTEGTVGYGYTF.

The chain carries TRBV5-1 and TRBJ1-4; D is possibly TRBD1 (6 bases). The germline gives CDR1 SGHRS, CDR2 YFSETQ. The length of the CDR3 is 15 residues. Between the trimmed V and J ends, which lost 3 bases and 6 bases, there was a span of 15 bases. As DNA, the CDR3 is TGCGCCAGCAGCTCGACAGGACCTAGGGATGAAAAACTGTTTTTT. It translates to CASSSTGPRDEKLFF.

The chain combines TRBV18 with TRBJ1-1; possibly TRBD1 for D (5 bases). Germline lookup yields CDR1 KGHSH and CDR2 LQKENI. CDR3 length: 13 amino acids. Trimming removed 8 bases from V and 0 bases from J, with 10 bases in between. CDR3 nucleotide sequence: TGTGCCAGCATAGACAGCTTGAACACTGAAGCTTTCTTT. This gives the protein CASIDSLNTEAFF.

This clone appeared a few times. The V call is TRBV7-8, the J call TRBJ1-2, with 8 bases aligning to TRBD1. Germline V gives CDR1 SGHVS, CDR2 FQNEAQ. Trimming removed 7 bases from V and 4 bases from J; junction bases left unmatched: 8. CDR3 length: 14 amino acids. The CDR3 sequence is CASTETGQGYGYTF. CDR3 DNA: TGTGCCAGCACGGAGACCGGACAGGGCTATGGCTACACCTTC.

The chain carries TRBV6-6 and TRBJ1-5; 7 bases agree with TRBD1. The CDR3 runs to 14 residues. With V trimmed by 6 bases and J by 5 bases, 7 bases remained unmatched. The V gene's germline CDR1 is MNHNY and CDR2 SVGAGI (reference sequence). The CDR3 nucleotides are TGTGCCAGCAGGAGACAGGGCGGGGATCAGCCCCAGCATTTT. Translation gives CASRRQGGDQPQHF.

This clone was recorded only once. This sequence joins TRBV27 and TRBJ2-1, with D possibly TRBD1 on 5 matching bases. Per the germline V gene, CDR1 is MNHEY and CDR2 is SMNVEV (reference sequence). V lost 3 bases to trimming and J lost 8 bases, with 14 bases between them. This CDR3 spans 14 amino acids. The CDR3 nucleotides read TGTGCCAGCAGTTTCCAGGCAGGGTCGTATGAGCAGTTCTTC. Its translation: CASSFQAGSYEQFF.

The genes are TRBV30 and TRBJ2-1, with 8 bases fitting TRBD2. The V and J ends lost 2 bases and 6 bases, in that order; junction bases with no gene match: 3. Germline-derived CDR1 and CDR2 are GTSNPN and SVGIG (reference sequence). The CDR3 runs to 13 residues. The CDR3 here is CAWSPGLANEQFF. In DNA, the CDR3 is TGTGCCTGGAGTCCAGGACTAGCCAATGAGCAGTTCTTC.

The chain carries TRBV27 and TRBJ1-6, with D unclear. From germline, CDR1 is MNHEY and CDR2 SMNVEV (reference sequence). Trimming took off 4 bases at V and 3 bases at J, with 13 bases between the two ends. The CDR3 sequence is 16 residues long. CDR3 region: CASSSPTRVYNSPLHF. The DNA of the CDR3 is TGTGCCAGCAGTTCCCCTACGCGGGTCTATAATTCACCCCTCCACTTT.